The table lists the clone carrying this T cell receptor (beta chain) with a few counts. What it binds is unknown. The same CDR3 also results from other DNA sequences found in this sample. This entry belongs to a study of cytomegalovirus exposure and HLA in healthy donors. Study in general: The 130 or so validation repertoires, a later analysis reported, used the same platform as the roughly 660 repertoires from the first cohort. The study's findings and limits: Confirmation in vitro established that three CMV-associated chains were specific for CMV antigens.

Germline V gene sequence: CDR1 SGHTA, CDR2 FQGTGA. The V and J ends lost 5 bases and 1 base respectively, with 8 bases between them. This CDR3 comprises 13 residues. The assay was immunoSEQ multiplex PCR, and TCRdb's table has in-frame clones only and misses some. Among 150,000 to 200,000 clones listed, roughly 90% were seen once. Sequenced sample: PBMCs. This TCR derives from a woman between 18 and 30 years old in good health and CMV-seropositive. V gene TRBV7-3 combines with J gene TRBJ1-1; D possibly corresponds to TRBD1 (5 bases). CDR3 region: CASSQGQNTEAFF. DNA for the CDR3: TGTGCCAGCAGCCAAGGACAGAACACTGAAGCTTTCTTT.